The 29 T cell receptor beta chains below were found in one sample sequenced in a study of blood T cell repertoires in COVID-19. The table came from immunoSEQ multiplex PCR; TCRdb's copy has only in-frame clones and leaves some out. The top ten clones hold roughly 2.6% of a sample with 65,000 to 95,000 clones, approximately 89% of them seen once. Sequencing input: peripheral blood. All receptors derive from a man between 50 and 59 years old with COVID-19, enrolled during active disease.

CDR3 in amino acids: CASSESTRGLANNEQFF. The CDR3 nucleotides read TGTGCCAGCAGTGAAAGTACGAGGGGACTAGCGAACAATGAGCAGTTCTTC. The chain uses TRBV2 and TRBJ2-1, with TRBD2 identical over 10 bases. This CDR3 has 17 amino acids. J was trimmed by 5 bases and V by 2 bases; bases with no gene match: 9. Germline-derived CDR1 and CDR2 are SNHLY and FYNNEI.

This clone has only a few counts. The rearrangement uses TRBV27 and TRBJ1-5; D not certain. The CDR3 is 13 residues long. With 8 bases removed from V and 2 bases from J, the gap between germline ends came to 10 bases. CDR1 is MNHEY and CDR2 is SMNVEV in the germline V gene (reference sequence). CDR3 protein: CASGLQGNQPQHF. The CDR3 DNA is TGTGCCAGCGGACTTCAGGGCAATCAGCCCCAGCATTTT.

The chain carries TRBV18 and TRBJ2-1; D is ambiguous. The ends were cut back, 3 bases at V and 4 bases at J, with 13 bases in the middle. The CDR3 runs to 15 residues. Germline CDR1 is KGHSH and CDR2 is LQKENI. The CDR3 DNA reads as TGTGCCAGCTCACCTACTGAAAGCAGGTACAATGAGCAGTTCTTC. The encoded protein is CASSPTESRYNEQFF.

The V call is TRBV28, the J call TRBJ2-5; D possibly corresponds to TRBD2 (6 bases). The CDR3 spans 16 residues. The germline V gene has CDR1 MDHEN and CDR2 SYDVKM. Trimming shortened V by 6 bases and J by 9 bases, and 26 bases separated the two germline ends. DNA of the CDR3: TGTGCCAGCAGCCCTACCCGAGCATCCGGGAGCTTGGCCCAGTACTTC. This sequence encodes CASSPTRASGSLAQYF.

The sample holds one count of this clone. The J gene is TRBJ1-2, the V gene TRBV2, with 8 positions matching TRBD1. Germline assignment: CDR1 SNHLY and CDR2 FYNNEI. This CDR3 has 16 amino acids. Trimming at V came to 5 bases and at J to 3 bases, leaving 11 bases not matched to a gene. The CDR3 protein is CASSKLMTGDDYGYTF. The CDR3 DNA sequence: TGTGCCAGCAGTAAGTTGATGACAGGGGATGACTATGGCTACACCTTC.

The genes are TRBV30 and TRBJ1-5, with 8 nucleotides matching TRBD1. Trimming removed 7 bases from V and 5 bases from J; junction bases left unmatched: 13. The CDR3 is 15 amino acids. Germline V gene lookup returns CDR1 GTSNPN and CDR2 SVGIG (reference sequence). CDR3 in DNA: TGTGCCTATACTCCGGGACAGGACCCTTATCAGCCCCAGCATTTT. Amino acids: CAYTPGQDPYQPQHF.

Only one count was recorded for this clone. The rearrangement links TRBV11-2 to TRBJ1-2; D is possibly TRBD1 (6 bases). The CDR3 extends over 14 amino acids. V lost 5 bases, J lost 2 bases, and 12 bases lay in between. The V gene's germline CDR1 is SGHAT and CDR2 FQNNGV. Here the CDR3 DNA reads TGTGCCAGCAGCCTGGACAGTAACAACTATGGCTACACCTTC. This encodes CASSLDSNNYGYTF.

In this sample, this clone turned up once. The CDR3 DNA sequence: TGCGCCAGCAGCTTGGAAGGACTAGCGGACAATGAGCAGTTCTTC. Its protein product is CASSLEGLADNEQFF. The rearrangement joins TRBV5-1 to TRBJ2-1; 10 bases map to TRBD2. The CDR3 totals 15 residues. J was trimmed by 5 bases and V by 0 bases; bases with no gene match: 2. CDR1 and CDR2 (germline): SGHRS, YFSETQ.

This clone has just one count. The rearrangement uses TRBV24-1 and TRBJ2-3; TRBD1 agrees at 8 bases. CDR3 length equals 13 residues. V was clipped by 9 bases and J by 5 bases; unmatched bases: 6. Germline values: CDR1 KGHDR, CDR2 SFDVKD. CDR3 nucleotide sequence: TGTGCCACCGGGAGACAGGGGATAGATACGCAGTATTTT. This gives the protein CATGRQGIDTQYF.

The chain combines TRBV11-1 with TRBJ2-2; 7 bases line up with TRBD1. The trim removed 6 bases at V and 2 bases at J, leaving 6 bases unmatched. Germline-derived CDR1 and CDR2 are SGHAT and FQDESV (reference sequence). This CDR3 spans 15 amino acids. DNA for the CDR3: TGTGCCAGCAGACCCGGGACAGCAAACACCGGGGAGCTGTTTTTT. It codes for CASRPGTANTGELFF.

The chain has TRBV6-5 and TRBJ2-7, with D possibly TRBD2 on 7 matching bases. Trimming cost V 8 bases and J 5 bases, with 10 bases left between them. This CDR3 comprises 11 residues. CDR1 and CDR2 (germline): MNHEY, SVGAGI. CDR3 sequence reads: CASGRGNEQYV. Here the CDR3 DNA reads TGTGCCAGCGGGAGGGGGAACGAGCAGTACGTC.

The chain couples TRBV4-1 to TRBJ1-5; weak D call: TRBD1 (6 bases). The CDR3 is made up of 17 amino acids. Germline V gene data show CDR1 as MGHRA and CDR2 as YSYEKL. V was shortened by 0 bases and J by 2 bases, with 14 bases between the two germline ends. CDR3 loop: CASSQEGPGGGNQPQHF. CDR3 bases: TGCGCCAGCAGCCAAGAGGGGCCGGGGGGCGGCAATCAGCCCCAGCATTTT.

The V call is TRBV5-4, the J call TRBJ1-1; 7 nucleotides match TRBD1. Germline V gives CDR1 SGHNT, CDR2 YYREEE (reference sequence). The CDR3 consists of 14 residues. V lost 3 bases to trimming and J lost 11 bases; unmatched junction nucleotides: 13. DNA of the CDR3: TGTGCCAGCAGCTCAGGGGGACAAGCCCAAGGGGCTTTCTTT. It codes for CASSSGGQAQGAFF. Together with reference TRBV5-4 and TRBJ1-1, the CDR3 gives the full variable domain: ETGVTQSPTHLIKTRGQQVTLRCSSQSGHNTVSWYQQALGQGPQFIFQYYREEENGRGNFPPRFSGLQFPNYSSELNVNALELDDSALYLCASSSGGQAQGAFFGQGTRLTVV.

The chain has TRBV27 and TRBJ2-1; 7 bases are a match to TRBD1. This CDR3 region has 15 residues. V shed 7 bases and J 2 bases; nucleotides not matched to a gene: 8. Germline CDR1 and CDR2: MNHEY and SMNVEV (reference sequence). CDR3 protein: CASTKLGTAYNEQFF. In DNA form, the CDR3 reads TGTGCCAGCACCAAATTGGGGACAGCCTACAATGAGCAGTTCTTC.

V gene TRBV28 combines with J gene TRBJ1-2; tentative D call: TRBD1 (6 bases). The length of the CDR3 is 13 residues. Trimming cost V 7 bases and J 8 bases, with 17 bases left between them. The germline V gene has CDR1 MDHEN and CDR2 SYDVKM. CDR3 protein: CASIPPGQEGYTF. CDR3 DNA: TGTGCCAGCATCCCACCGGGACAAGAGGGCTACACCTTC.

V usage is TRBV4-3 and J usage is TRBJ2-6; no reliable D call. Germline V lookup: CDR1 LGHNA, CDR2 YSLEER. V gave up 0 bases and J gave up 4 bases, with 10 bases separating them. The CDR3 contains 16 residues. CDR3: CASSQDAAPGANVLTF. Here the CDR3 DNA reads TGCGCCAGCAGCCAAGATGCGGCTCCCGGGGCCAACGTCCTGACTTTC.

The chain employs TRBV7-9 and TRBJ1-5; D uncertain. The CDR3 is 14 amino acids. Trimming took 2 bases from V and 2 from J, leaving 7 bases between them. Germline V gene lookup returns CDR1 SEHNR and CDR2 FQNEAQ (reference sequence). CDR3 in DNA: TGTGCCAGCAGCTTAAGCGGGGGCAATCAGCCCCAGCATTTT. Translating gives CASSLSGGNQPQHF.

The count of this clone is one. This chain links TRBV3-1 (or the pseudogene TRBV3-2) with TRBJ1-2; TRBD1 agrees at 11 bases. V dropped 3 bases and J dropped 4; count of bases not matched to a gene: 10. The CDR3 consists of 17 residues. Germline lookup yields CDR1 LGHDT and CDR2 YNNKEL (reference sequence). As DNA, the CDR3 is TGTGCCAGCAGCCACGCGCGTAGGACAGGGGGCGTCTATGGCTACACCTTC. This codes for CASSHARRTGGVYGYTF.

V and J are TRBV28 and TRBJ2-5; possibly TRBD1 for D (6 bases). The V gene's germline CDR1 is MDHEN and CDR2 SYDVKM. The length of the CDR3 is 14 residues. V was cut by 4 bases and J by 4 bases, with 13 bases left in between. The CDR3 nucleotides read TGTGCCAGCAGTTCAGACAACAGGGCAGAGACCCAGTACTTC. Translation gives CASSSDNRAETQYF.

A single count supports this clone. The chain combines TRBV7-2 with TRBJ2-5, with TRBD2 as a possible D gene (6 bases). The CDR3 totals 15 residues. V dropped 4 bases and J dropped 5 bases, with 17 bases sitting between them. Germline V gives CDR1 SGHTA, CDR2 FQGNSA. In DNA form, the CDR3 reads TGTGCCAGCAGCTCTCAGGTTGGAGGGACTGAGACCCAGTACTTC. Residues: CASSSQVGGTETQYF.

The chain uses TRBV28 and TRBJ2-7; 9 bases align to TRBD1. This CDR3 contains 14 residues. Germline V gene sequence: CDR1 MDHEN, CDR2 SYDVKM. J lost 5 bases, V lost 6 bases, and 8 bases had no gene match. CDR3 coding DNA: TGTGCCAGCAGGGCTCCGGGACAGGGAAACGAGCAGTACTTC. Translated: CASRAPGQGNEQYF.

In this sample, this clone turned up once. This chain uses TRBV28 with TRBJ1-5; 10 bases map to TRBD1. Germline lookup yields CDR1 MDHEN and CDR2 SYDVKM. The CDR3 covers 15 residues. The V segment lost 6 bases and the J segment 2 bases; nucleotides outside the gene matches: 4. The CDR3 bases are TGTGCCAGCAGAGGGACAGGGGCGGGCAATCAGCCCCAGCATTTT. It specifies CASRGTGAGNQPQHF.

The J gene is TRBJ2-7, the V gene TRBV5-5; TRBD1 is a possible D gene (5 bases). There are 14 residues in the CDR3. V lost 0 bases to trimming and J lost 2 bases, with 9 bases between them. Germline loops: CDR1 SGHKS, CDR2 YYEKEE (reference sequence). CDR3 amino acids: CASSLGDSTYEQYF. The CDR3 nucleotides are TGTGCCAGCAGCTTGGGTGACAGTACCTACGAGCAGTACTTC.

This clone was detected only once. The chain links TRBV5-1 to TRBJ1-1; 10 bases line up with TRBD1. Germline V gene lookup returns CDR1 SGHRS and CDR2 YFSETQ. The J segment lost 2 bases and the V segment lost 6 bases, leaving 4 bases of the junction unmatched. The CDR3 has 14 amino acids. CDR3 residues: CASNRDRGNTEAFF. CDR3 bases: TGCGCCAGCAACAGGGACAGGGGCAACACTGAAGCTTTCTTT.

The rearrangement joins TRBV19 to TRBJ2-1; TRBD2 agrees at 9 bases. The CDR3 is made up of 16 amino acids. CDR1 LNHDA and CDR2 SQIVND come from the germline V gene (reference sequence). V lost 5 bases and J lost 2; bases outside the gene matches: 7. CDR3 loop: CASSLSSGTTYNEQFF. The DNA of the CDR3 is TGTGCCAGTAGTCTTTCTAGCGGGACCACCTACAATGAGCAGTTCTTC.

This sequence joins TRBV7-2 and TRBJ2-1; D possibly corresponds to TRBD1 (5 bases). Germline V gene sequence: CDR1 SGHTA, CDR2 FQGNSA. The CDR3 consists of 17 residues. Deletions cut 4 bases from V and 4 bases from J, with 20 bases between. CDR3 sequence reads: CASSSFNLGVLYNEQFF. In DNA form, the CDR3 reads TGTGCCAGCAGCTCCTTTAATTTAGGGGTCCTATACAATGAGCAGTTCTTC.

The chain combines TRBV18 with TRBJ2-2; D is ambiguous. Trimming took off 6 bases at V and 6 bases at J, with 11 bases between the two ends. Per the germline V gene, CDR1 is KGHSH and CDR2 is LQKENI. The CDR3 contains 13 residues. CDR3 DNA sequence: TGTGCCAGCTCTCGAAGCGACGCCGGGGAGCTGTTTTTT. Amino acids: CASSRSDAGELFF.

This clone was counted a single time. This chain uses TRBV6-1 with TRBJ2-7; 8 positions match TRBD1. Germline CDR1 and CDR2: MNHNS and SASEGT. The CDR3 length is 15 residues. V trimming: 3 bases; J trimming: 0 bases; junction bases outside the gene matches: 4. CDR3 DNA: TGTGCCAGCAGTGATGCGGGGACAGGCTCCTACGAGCAGTACTTC. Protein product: CASSDAGTGSYEQYF.

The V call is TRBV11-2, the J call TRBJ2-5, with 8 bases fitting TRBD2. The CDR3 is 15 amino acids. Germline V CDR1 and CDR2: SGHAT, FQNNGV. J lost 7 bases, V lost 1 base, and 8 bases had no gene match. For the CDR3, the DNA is TGTGCCAGCAGCTTAGGGGCAGGACTAGCAGGGACCCAGTACTTC. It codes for CASSLGAGLAGTQYF.